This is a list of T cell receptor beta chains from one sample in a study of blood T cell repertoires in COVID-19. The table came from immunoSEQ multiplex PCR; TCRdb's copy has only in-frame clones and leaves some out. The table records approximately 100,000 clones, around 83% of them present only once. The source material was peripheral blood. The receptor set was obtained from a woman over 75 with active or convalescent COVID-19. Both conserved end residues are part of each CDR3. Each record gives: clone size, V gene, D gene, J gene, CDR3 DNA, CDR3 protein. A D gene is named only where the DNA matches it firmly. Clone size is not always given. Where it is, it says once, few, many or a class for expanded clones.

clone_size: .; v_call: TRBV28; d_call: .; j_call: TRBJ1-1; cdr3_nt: TGTGCCAGCAGCCAAACGGGAACGGGGTTTCGGGCTTTCTTT; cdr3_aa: CASSQTGTGFRAFF
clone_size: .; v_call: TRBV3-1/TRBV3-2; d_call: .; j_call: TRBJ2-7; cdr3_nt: TGTGCCAGCAGCCGGGACACTATCTCCTACGAGCAGTACTTC; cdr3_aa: CASSRDTISYEQYF
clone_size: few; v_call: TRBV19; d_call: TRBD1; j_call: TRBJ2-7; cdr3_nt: TGTGCCAGTAGACTGGGACAGGGACACTCCTACGAGCAGTACTTC; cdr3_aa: CASRLGQGHSYEQYF
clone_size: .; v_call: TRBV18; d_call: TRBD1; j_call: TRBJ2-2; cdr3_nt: TGTGCCAGCTCACCACCGGGGACAGGGAACACCGGGGAGCTGTTTTTT; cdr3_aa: CASSPPGTGNTGELFF
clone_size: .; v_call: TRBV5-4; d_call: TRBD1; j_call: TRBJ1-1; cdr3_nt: TGTGCCAGCAGCTTGCAGGGGGCGCGGAACACTGAAGCTTTCTTT; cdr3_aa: CASSLQGARNTEAFF
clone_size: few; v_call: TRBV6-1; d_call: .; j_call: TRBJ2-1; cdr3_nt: TGTGCCAGCAGTGAAAGGGCAGGGGTGAACTACAATGAGCAGTTCTTC; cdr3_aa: CASSERAGVNYNEQFF
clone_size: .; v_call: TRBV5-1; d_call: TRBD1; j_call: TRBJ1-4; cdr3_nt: TGCGCCAGCAGCCTACAGGGGGCAACAACTAATGAAAAACTGTTTTTT; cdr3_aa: CASSLQGATTNEKLFF
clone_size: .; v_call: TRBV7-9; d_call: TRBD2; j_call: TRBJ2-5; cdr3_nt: TGTGCCAGCAGCCTAGGAACGGGGGGGCGAGAGACCCAGTACTTC; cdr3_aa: CASSLGTGGRETQYF
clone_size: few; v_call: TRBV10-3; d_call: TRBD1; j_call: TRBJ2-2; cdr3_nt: TGTGCCACAGCTACGGACAGGGACACCGGGGAGCTGTTTTTT; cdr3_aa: CATATDRDTGELFF
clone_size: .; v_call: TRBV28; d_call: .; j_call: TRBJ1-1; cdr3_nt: TGTGCCAGCAGTGCGTATACTTCGGGGACTGAAGCTTTCTTT; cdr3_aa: CASSAYTSGTEAFF
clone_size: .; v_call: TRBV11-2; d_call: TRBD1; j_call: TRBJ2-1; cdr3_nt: TGTGCCAGCAGCTTAGCCCCGGGACAGGGCAATGAGCAGTTCTTC; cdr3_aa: CASSLAPGQGNEQFF
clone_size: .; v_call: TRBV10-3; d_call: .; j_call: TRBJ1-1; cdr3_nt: TGTGCCATCCACCGGGACACGAACACTGAAGCTTTCTTT; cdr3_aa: CAIHRDTNTEAFF
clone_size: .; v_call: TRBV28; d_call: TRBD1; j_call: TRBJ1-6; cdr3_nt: TGTGCCAGCTTAGACAGGGAAGGGACACCCCTCCACTTT; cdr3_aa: CASLDREGTPLHF
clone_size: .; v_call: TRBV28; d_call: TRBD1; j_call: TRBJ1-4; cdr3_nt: TGTGCCCCTCTCCTCACTCCCGGGACAGGGGATGATGAAAAACTGTTTTTT; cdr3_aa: CAPLLTPGTGDDEKLFF
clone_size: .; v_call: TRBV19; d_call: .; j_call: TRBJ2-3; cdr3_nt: TGTGCCAGTAGCGAAACGAGTCGTCCGCAGTATTTT; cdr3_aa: CASSETSRPQYF
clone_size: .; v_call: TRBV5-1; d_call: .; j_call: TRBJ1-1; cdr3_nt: TGCGCCAGCGGGGAGCCAGGCACTGAAGCTTTCTTT; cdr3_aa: CASGEPGTEAFF
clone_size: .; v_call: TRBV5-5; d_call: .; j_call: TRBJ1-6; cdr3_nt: TGTGCCAGCAGTTACCAGACAGGCTCACCCCTCCACTTT; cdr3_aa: CASSYQTGSPLHF
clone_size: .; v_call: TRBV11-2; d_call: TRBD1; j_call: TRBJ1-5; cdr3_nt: TGTGCCAGCAGCTTAGAAGGGGGCCGAGATCAGCCCCAGCATTTT; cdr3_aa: CASSLEGGRDQPQHF
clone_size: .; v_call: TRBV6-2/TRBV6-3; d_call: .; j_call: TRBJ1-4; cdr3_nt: TGTGCCAGCAGTTACTCGAGATCGCAGGGGAAGGCAACTAATGAAAAACTGTTTTTT; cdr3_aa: CASSYSRSQGKATNEKLFF
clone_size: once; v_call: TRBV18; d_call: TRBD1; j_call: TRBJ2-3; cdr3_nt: TGTGCCAGCTCGCGGACAGGATACACAGATACGCAGTATTTT; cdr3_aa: CASSRTGYTDTQYF
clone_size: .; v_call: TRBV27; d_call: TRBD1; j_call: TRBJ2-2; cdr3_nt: TGTGCCAGCAGTTCCCAAGGGACAGGGGGTTCCGGGGAGCTGTTTTTT; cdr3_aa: CASSSQGTGGSGELFF
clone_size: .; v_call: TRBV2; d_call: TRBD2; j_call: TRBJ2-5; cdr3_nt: TGTGCCAGCACCTTATGGGCTAGCGGGGGGGGAGAGACCCAGTACTTC; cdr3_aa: CASTLWASGGGETQYF
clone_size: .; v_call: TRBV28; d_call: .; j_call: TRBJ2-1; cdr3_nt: TGTGCCAGCAGGAATGGCGGGATCGTTAATGAGCAGTTCTTC; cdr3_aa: CASRNGGIVNEQFF
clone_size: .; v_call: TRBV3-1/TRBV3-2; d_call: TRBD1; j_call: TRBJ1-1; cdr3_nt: TGTGCCAGCAGCCACCTTTACCCGGGACAGGGGACTGAAGCTTTCTTT; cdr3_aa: CASSHLYPGQGTEAFF
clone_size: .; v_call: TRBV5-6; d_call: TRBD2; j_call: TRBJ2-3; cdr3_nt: TGTGCCAGCAGCTTTCTAGCGGGGGACGGGGATACGCAGTATTTT; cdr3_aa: CASSFLAGDGDTQYF
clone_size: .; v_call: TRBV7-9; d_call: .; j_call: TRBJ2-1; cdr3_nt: TGTGCCAGCAGCTTAGGTAGCACTCAGGGCAATGAGCAGTTCTTC; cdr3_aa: CASSLGSTQGNEQFF
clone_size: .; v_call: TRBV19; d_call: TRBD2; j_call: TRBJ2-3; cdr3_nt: TGTGCCAGTAGTATTTATGGATGGTCAGCGGGAGGTAAAAGCACAGATACGCAGTATTTT; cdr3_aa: CASSIYGWSAGGKSTDTQYF
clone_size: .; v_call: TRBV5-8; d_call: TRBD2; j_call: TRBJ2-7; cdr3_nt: TGTGCCAGCAGCGGGAGGGGTCTGGCCTACGAGCAGTACTTC; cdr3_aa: CASSGRGLAYEQYF
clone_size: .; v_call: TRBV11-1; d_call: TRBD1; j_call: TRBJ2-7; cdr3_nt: TGTGCCAGCAGCCAGGGACAGGGTCTTTTCTACGAGCAGTACTTC; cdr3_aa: CASSQGQGLFYEQYF
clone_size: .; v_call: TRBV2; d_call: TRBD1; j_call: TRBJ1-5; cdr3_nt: TGTGCCAGCAGTCCGGGACAGGCAAGCAATCAGCCCCAGCATTTT; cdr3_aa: CASSPGQASNQPQHF
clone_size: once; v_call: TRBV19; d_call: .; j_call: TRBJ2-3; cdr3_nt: TGTGCCAGTAGTACCGTCCCAGATACGCAGTATTTT; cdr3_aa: CASSTVPDTQYF
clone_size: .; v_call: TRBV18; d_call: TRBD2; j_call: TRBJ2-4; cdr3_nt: TGTGCCAGCTCACCATCGAGCGGGAGGGCCGTAGCCATTCAGTACTTC; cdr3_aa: CASSPSSGRAVAIQYF
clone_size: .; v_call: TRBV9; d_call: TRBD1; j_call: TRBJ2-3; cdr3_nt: TGTGCCAGCAGCGTGCTGACAGGGTTGGGCACAGATACGCAGTATTTT; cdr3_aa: CASSVLTGLGTDTQYF
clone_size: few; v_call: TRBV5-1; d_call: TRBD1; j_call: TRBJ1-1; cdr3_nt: TGCGCCAGCAGCTTGACAGGGGACACTGAAGCTTTCTTT; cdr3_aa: CASSLTGDTEAFF
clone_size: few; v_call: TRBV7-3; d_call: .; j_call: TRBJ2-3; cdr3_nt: TGTGCCAGCAGCTTAGGGCGCACAGATACGCAGTATTTT; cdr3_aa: CASSLGRTDTQYF
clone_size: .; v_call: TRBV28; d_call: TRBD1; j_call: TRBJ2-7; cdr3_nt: TGTGCCAGCAGACAGGGGGTCTACGAGCAGTACTTC; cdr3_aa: CASRQGVYEQYF
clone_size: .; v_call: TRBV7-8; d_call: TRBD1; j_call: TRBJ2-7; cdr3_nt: TGTGCCAGCAGCTGGGGGACAGAACAAACCTACGAGCAGTACTTC; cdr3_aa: CASSWGTEQTYEQYF
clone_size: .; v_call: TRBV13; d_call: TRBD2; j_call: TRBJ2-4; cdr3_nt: TGTGCCAGCAGCCGGACTAGCGGGGGACTAGCCAAAAACATTCAGTACTTC; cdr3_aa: CASSRTSGGLAKNIQYF
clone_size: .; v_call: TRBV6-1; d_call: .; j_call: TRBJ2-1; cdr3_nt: TGTGCCAGCAGTGAATGGAGGTACAATGAGCAGTTCTTC; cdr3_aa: CASSEWRYNEQFF
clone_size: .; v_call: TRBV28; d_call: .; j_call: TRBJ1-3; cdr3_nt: TGTGCCAGCAGTTCTCCCAGCTCTGGAAACACCATATATTTT; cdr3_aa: CASSSPSSGNTIYF
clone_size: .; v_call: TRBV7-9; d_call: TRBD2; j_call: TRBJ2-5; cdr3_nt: TGTGCGTTAACTAGCGGGGGGATGTACCAAGAGACCCAGTACTTC; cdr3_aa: CALTSGGMYQETQYF
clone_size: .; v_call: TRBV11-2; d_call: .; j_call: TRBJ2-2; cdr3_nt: TGTGCCAGCAGCTTACGGGACACCGGGGAGCTGTTTTTT; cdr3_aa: CASSLRDTGELFF
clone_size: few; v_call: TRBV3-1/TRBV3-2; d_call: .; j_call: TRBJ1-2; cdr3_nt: TGTGCCAGCAGCCAAGATGACGGGGACACCTTC; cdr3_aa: CASSQDDGDTF
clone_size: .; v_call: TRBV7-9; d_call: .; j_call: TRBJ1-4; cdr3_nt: TGTGCCAGCAGCTTTGGGGTAGGGGCTGGTGAAAAACTGTTTTTT; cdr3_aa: CASSFGVGAGEKLFF
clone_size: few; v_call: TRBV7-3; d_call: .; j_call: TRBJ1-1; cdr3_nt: TGTGCCAGCAGCTTTCAGGTGAACACTGAAGCTTTCTTT; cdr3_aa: CASSFQVNTEAFF
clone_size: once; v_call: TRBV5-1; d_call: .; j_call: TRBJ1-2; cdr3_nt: TGCGCCAGCAGCTTGAGTGAGACAAAGTATGGCTACACCTTC; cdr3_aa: CASSLSETKYGYTF
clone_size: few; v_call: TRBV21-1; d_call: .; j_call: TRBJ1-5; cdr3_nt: TGTGCCAGCAGCCTGGGGACAGAGGAGCTGAATAGCAATCAGCCCCAGCATTTT; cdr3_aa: CASSLGTEELNSNQPQHF
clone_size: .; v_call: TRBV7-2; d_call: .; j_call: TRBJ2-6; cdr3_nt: TGTGCCAGCAGCTTCCAACCTAAGAGCTCTGGGGCCAACGTCCTGACTTTC; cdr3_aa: CASSFQPKSSGANVLTF
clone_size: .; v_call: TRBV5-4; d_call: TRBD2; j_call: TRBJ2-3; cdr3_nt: TGTGCCAGCCAGACTAGCGGGAAGATCACAGATACGCAGTATTTT; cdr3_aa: CASQTSGKITDTQYF
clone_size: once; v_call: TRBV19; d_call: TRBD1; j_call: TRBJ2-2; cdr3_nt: TGTGCCAGTAAACTGGGGACAGTGCTTGGCACCGGGGAGCTGTTTTTT; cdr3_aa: CASKLGTVLGTGELFF
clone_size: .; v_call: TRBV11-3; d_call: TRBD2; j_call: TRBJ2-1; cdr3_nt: TGTGCCAGCAGCTCCGGACTAGCGGGAGTGGGAAATGAGCAGTTCTTC; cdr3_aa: CASSSGLAGVGNEQFF
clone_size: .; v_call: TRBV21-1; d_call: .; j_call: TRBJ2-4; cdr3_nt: TGTGCCAGCAGCAAAGTAGGGACTAGCGGGAGTTGGGGCAAAAACATTCAGTACTTC; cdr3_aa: CASSKVGTSGSWGKNIQYF
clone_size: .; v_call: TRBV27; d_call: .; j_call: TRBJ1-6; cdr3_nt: TGTGCCAGCAGTTTATCAAGCGTGAGTCAGGGGAATTCACCCCTCCACTTT; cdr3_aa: CASSLSSVSQGNSPLHF
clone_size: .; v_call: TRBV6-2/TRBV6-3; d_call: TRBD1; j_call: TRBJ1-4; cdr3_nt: TGTGCCAGCAGCCGGGACAGGGTAACCCCATCTAATGAAAAACTGTTTTTT; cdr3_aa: CASSRDRVTPSNEKLFF
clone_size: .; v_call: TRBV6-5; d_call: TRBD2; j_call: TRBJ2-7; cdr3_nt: TGTGCCAGCAGTTACTCGATGACTAGCAGACCATACGAGCAGTACTTC; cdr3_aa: CASSYSMTSRPYEQYF
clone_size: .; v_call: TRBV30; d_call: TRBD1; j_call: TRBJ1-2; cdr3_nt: TGTGCCTGGAGTGTGACAGGGAGGCGCTGGGGCTACACCTTC; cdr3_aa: CAWSVTGRRWGYTF
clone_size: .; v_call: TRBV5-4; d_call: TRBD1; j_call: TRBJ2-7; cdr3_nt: TGTGCCAGCAGCCTAATGACAGGGGGACACGAGCAGTACTTC; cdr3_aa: CASSLMTGGHEQYF
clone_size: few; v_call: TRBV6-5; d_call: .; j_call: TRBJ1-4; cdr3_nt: TGTGCCAGCAGTTTGGGAGCCAGTGAAAAACTGTTTTTT; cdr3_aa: CASSLGASEKLFF
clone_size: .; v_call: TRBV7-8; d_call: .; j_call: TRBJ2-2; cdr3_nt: TGTGCCAGCGGATTTGAGGTCACCGGGGAGCTGTTTTTT; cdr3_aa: CASGFEVTGELFF
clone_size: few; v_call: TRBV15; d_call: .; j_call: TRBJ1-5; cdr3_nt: TGTGCCACCAGCAGAGCCGATAGTTATAGCAATCAGCCCCAGCATTTT; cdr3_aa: CATSRADSYSNQPQHF